In its sample, the clone carrying this TCR beta chain was seen a few times. CDR3 length: 13 residues. Trimming removed 5 bases from V and 6 bases from J, with 13 bases in between. There were TCR beta CDR3 regions amplified from RNA transcripts. HTBI primers were employed in a first-round RT-PCR of the TCR CDR3. TCRdb itself ran the multiplex PCR reads through MiXCR, one entry per CDR3 protein. This sample yields around 400,000 distinct CDR3 sequences, of which 25% are seen a single time; more than 60% belongs to the top ten. The sample comes from a study of T cells in Graves' hyperthyroidism and ophthalmopathy.

The sample was blood. This rearrangement joins TRBV12-3 or TRBV12-4 to TRBJ1-2; weak D call: TRBD1 (6 bases). The TCR sequence derives from a man in his forties or fifties with Graves' hyperthyroidism. The CDR3 spells CASSNIGQNGYTF. CDR3 coding DNA: TGTGCCAGCAGTAACATCGGACAGAATGGCTACACCTTC.